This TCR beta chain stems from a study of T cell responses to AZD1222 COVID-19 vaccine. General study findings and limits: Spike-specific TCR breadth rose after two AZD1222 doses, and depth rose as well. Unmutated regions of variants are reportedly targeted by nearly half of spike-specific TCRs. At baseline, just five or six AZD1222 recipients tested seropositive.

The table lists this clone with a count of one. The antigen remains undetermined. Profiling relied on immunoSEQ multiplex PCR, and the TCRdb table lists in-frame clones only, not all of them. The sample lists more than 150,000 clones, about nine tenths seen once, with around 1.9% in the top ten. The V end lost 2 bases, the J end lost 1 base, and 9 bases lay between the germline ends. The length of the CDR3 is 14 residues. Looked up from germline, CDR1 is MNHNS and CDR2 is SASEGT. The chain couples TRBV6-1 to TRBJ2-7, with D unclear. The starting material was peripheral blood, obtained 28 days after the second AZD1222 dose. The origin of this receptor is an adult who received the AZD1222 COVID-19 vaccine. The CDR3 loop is CASSEIGNSYEQYF. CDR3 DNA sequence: TGTGCCAGCAGTGAAATTGGGAATTCCTACGAGCAGTACTTC.